The 3 T cell receptor beta chains below come from one sample, sequenced in a study of beta chain features in type 1 diabetes. As every portion of the isolated RNA was reverse transcribed, the sequencing read expressed TCRB transcripts. Libraries were prepared by immunoSEQ multiplex PCR; TCRdb keeps only in-frame clonotypes and omits some of them. The table shows hundreds of thousands of clones, with 13% occurring only once. Study observations and caveats: Moderate yet significant TCRB CDR3 shortening was seen in Type 1 diabetes patients in all four CD4+ subsets.

The antigens these receptors bind are not known. The sample consisted of naive CD4+ T cells from blood. These receptors originate from a man aged 18 to 29 with type 1 diabetes.

J is TRBJ2-7 and V is TRBV7-2, with D unresolved. V gave up 5 bases and J gave up 2 bases, with 13 bases separating them. Germline V gives CDR1 SGHTA, CDR2 FQGNSA. CDR3 size: 14 residues. CDR3 DNA sequence: TGTGCCAGCAGCCAGCCCGACATCCCCTACGAGCAGTACTTC. Encoded protein: CASSQPDIPYEQYF. The full variable domain, rest sourced from reference TRBV7-2 and TRBJ2-7, is GAGVSQSPSNKVTEKGKDVELRCDPISGHTALYWYRQSLGQGLEFLIYFQGNSAPDKSGLPSDRFSAERTGGSVSTLTIQRTQQEDSAVYLCASSQPDIPYEQYFGPGTRLTVT.

This chain links TRBV7-2 with TRBJ2-1, with 8 bases lining up with TRBD2. V trimming: 1 base; J trimming: 6 bases; junction bases outside the gene matches: 5. CDR3 length: 15 residues. Per the germline V gene, CDR1 is SGHTA and CDR2 is FQGNSA. The CDR3 region has the DNA TGTGCCAGCAGCTTAGTTGGGACTAGTCCCAATGAGCAGTTCTTC. This gives the protein CASSLVGTSPNEQFF.

The CDR3 loop is CASNSGRNGAFF. The CDR3 bases are TGTGCCAGCAATTCAGGGAGGAATGGAGCTTTCTTT. The chain has TRBV2 and TRBJ1-1; a possible D gene is TRBD1 (5 bases). V was shortened by 7 bases and J by 10 bases, with 16 bases between the two germline ends. The CDR3 consists of 12 residues. Per the germline V gene, CDR1 is SNHLY and CDR2 is FYNNEI.